This is a list of T cell receptor beta chains from one sample in a study of cytomegalovirus exposure and HLA in healthy donors. Data came from immunoSEQ multiplex PCR; TCRdb stores just in-frame clones and leaves some out. Of 100,000 to 120,000 clones in the sample, about 80% were seen once. Sequenced material: PBMCs. These receptors all stem from a man aged 30-40 years in good health and CMV-seropositive. The CDR3 runs from the conserved cysteine through the conserved F or W. D genes are given only for firm matches. Size values are once, few and many counts, or a class for expanded clones, and some rows have none.

>TRBV5-1|TRBD2|few|TRBJ2-5
TGCGCCAGCAGCTCTCTGGGTAGCGGGGTAGGTCAAGAGACCCAGTACTTC
CASSSLGSGVGQETQYF
>TRBV5-1|-|-|TRBJ2-5
TGCGCCAGCAGCGGCGAGACCCAGTACTTC
CASSGETQYF
>TRBV10-3|TRBD1|-|TRBJ1-4
TGTGCCAGCAGGACAGGGAGTAATGAAAAACTGTTTTTT
CASRTGSNEKLFF
>TRBV7-9|-|-|TRBJ1-5
TGTGCCAGCAGCTTTGGGGGGGGCGATCAGCCCCAGCATTTT
CASSFGGGDQPQHF
>TRBV29-1|TRBD1|few|TRBJ1-2
TGCAGCGTTGGAGGCGAGGGGGCGATTGGCTACACCTTC
CSVGGEGAIGYTF
>TRBV21-1|-|-|TRBJ2-2
TGTGCCAGCAGCAAAAGAAGACTTAACACCGGGGAGCTGTTTTTT
CASSKRRLNTGELFF
>TRBV15|-|few|TRBJ2-1
TGTGCCACCAGCAGAGATCTTCAAATCGCGTCGCACAATGAGCAGTTCTTC
CATSRDLQIASHNEQFF
>TRBV7-2|TRBD1|-|TRBJ1-3
TGTGCCAGCAGCTCCAGGGACAGCCCTGGAAACACCATATATTTT
CASSSRDSPGNTIYF
>TRBV4-3|-|-|TRBJ1-4
TGCGCCAGCAGCCAAGAGGGGGGAAGGGGTGAAAAACTGTTTTTT
CASSQEGGRGEKLFF
>TRBV4-2|TRBD2|-|TRBJ2-5
TGTGCCAGCAGCCAAGATCCTAGCGGGGGGGAGACCCAGTACTTC
CASSQDPSGGETQYF
>TRBV4-2|TRBD2|-|TRBJ2-1
TGTGCCAGCAGCCAAGATCTAGCGGGGGGGTACAACAATGAGCAGTTCTTC
CASSQDLAGGYNNEQFF
>TRBV2|TRBD2|-|TRBJ2-7
TGTGCCAGCAGGAAATCTAGCGGGGGAGAGCAGTACTTC
CASRKSSGGEQYF
>TRBV7-9|TRBD1|-|TRBJ1-6
TGTGCCAACAGCTCCACAGGGGGCGATTCACCCCTCCACTTT
CANSSTGGDSPLHF
>TRBV4-3|-|-|TRBJ2-5
TGCGCCAGCAGCCAAGAGTACCGGGGGGCCGGAGAGACCCAGTACTTC
CASSQEYRGAGETQYF
>TRBV7-9|-|-|TRBJ2-7
TGTGCCAGCAGCTTCTCTACGCGCGAATACGAGCAGTACTTC
CASSFSTREYEQYF
>TRBV5-1|TRBD2|-|TRBJ2-2
TGCGCCAGCAGCTTCATCGGGGGGGCCACCGGGGAGCTGTTTTTT
CASSFIGGATGELFF
>TRBV30|-|few|TRBJ1-2
TGTGCTTCAGAACGGGGGGTGGATGGCTACACCTTC
CASERGVDGYTF
>TRBV7-2|-|-|TRBJ1-4
TGTGCCAGCAGCTTACCCCCGGGGGGGCAGGCTAATGAAAAACTGTTTTTT
CASSLPPGGQANEKLFF
>TRBV4-2|-|-|TRBJ1-1
TGTGCCAGCAGCCAAGACGCCATCGGGTTGAACACTGAAGCTTTCTTT
CASSQDAIGLNTEAFF
>TRBV13|TRBD1|-|TRBJ1-4
TGTGCCAGCAGCCCTGGGACAGGCGATGAAAAACTGTTTTTT
CASSPGTGDEKLFF
>TRBV28|TRBD1|-|TRBJ2-7
TGTGCTACACAGGGGCGACCCTACGAGCAGTACTTC
CATQGRPYEQYF
>TRBV27|TRBD1|-|TRBJ2-1
TGTGCCAGCAGTCTACAGGGGTTCGGCTACAATGAGCAGTTCTTC
CASSLQGFGYNEQFF
>TRBV7-2|TRBD2|-|TRBJ2-7
TGTGCCAGCAGCCAACGAGGCGCGGGGGGAGGCTACGAGCAGTACTTC
CASSQRGAGGGYEQYF
>TRBV27|-|once|TRBJ2-7
TGTGCCAGCAGTGGGCCGGGGTACAACTCCTACGAGCAGTACTTC
CASSGPGYNSYEQYF
>TRBV4-1|-|-|TRBJ2-3
TGCGCCAGCAGCCAAGATCTTTCTAGGGGATTAAGCACAGATACGCAGTATTTT
CASSQDLSRGLSTDTQYF
>TRBV14|TRBD1|-|TRBJ2-7
TGTGCCAGCAGCCAAGCCCTCGGACAGGGGACCCACGAGCAGTACTTC
CASSQALGQGTHEQYF
>TRBV29-1|TRBD2|-|TRBJ2-1
TGCAGCGTCGGGGGGACTAGGAACAATGAGCAGTTCTTC
CSVGGTRNNEQFF
>TRBV4-3|-|medium-sized|TRBJ1-4
TGCGCCAGCAGCCAGAAGGGTCGGGAGGTTGAGAAACTGTTTTTT
CASSQKGREVEKLFF
>TRBV5-4|-|few|TRBJ1-4
TGTGCCAGCAGCGCTTTGGGGGAGGTGGATGAAAAACTGTTTTTT
CASSALGEVDEKLFF
>TRBV7-2|-|-|TRBJ1-6
TGTGCCAGCAGCCAACTCAGCCAGGAGGGGTCACCCCTCCACTTT
CASSQLSQEGSPLHF
>TRBV9|TRBD1|few|TRBJ2-2
TGTGCCAGCAGCGGACAGGGTGCCATCACCGGGGAGCTGTTTTTT
CASSGQGAITGELFF
>TRBV6-5|-|-|TRBJ2-7
TGTGCCAGCAGTTGGGGCAGGGGATCCTACGAGCAGTACTTC
CASSWGRGSYEQYF
>TRBV5-8|-|-|TRBJ2-7
TGTGCCAGCAGCTCCGGGTCCAGAAGCTACGAGCAGTACTTC
CASSSGSRSYEQYF
>TRBV7-2|TRBD2|-|TRBJ2-4
TGTGCCAGCAGCTTACGCGGGGGGGGAGACATTCAGTACTTC
CASSLRGGGDIQYF
>TRBV10-3|-|-|TRBJ2-7
TGTGCCATCAGGCCGACAGGCCTCTCCTACGAGCAGTACTTC
CAIRPTGLSYEQYF
>TRBV4-1|TRBD1|-|TRBJ2-5
TGCGCCAGCAGCCCCCGGGACAGGGGGATTCAAGAGACCCAGTACTTC
CASSPRDRGIQETQYF
>TRBV7-8|TRBD1|-|TRBJ1-4
TGTGCCAGCAGCTCATCGGACAGGGAATTTCGACTGTTTTTT
CASSSSDREFRLFF
>TRBV11-2|TRBD2|-|TRBJ2-1
TGTGCCAGCAGCTTAGTTAGCGGGGGGCCGAATGAGCAGTTCTTC
CASSLVSGGPNEQFF
>TRBV12-5|TRBD1|-|TRBJ2-2
TGTGCTAGTGGTTTCCTCCGGACAGGTGGGACCGGGGAGCTGTTTTTT
CASGFLRTGGTGELFF
>TRBV7-9|TRBD2|once|TRBJ2-5
TGTGCCAGCAGCTTAGCCTCCGGGGGGGCACTGGAGACCCAGTACTTC
CASSLASGGALETQYF
>TRBV6-5|TRBD2|-|TRBJ2-5
TGTGCCAGCAGTTCACGAGGACTAGCCCCGCGAGAGACCCAGTACTTC
CASSSRGLAPRETQYF
>TRBV4-3|TRBD1|-|TRBJ2-1
TGCGCCAGCAGCCGCGGGACAGGGGGCCGGGACAATGAGCAGTTCTTC
CASSRGTGGRDNEQFF
>TRBV19|-|-|TRBJ1-1
TGTGCCAGTAGTCCCGACAGGACGAACACTGAAGCTTTCTTT
CASSPDRTNTEAFF
>TRBV19|-|-|TRBJ1-5
TGTGCCAGTACTGTGGAGGTCAGCAATCAGCCCCAGCATTTT
CASTVEVSNQPQHF
>TRBV27|-|few|TRBJ2-7
TGTGCCAGCAGTGGTTATCTCGGCTACGAGCAGTACTTC
CASSGYLGYEQYF
>TRBV9|-|-|TRBJ2-6
TGTGCCAGCAGCGTCCCAGGGTCTGGGGCCAACGTCCTGACTTTC
CASSVPGSGANVLTF
>TRBV27|TRBD1|-|TRBJ2-7
TGTGCCAGCAGTTTTGGGGACAGGGTCAACGAGCAGTACTTC
CASSFGDRVNEQYF
>TRBV10-3|TRBD1|once|TRBJ1-1
TGTGCCATCAGGCCTCCGGGACAGGAGAACACTGAAGCTTTCTTT
CAIRPPGQENTEAFF
>TRBV10-3|TRBD2|-|TRBJ2-1
TGTGCCATCAGCCCCTCCGTTAGGCGGGGGGGCCGGGAAGAGCAGTTCTTC
CAISPSVRRGGREEQFF
>TRBV27|TRBD1|-|TRBJ2-2
TGTGCCAGCAGTTTGCACCCGGGACAGGGTGACACCGGGGAGCTGTTTTTT
CASSLHPGQGDTGELFF
>TRBV4-2|-|-|TRBJ2-7
TGTGCCAGCAGCCAAGGCGGAGGGACAGAGGGTACTGGGCAGTACTTC
CASSQGGGTEGTGQYF
>TRBV6-5|TRBD2|-|TRBJ2-7
TGTGCCAGCAGTTACTCATCCAGCGGGGCCTTGGGCGAGCAGTACTTC
CASSYSSSGALGEQYF
>TRBV29-1|-|-|TRBJ2-5
TGCAGCGTCGAGGGCCCGGAGGGGACCCAGTACTTC
CSVEGPEGTQYF
>TRBV12-5|-|-|TRBJ2-5
TGTGCTAGTGGTTTGGCTACCTCCAGGGAAGAGACCCAGTACTTC
CASGLATSREETQYF
>TRBV30|-|-|TRBJ1-2
TGTGCCTGGAGTAGGACAGTATCTAATAACTATGGCTACACCTTC
CAWSRTVSNNYGYTF
>TRBV27|-|-|TRBJ2-2
TGTGCCAGCAGTAGACAGTTGCCAACAAGCGGGGAGCTGTTTTTT
CASSRQLPTSGELFF
>TRBV28|-|few|TRBJ1-2
TGTGCCAGCACCCCGGGGGGCAGGGAAAAAGACTATGGCTACACCTTC
CASTPGGREKDYGYTF
>TRBV28|TRBD1|-|TRBJ1-2
TGTGCCAGCAGCGTACAGGGGAACTATGGCTACACCTTC
CASSVQGNYGYTF